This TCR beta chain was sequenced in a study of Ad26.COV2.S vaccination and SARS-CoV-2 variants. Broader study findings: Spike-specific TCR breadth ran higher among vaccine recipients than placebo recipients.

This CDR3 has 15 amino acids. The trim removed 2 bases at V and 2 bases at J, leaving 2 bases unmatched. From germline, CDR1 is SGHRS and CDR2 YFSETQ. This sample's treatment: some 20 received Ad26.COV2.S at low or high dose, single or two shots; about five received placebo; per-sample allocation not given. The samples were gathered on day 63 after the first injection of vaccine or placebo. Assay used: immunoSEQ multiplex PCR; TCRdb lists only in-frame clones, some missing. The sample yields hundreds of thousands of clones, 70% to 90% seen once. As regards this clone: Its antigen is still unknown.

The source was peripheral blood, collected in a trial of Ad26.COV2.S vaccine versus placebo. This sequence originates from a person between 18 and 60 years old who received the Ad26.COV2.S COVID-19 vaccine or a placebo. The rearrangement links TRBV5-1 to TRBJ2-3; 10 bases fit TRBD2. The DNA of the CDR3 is TGCGCCAGCAGCTTACTAGCGGGGTCCACAGATACGCAGTATTTT. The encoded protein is CASSLLAGSTDTQYF. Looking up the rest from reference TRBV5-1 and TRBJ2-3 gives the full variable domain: KAGVTQTPRYLIKTRGQQVTLSCSPISGHRSVSWYQQTPGQGLQFLFEYFSETQRNKGNFPGRFSGRQFSNSRSEMNVSTLELGDSALYLCASSLLAGSTDTQYFGPGTRLTVL.